Listed below are T cell receptor beta chains from one sample, sequenced in a study of blood T cell repertoires in COVID-19. TCRdb's copy holds only in-frame clones and misses some; the assay was immunoSEQ multiplex PCR. The sample lists 50,000 to 70,000 clones; 80% to 95% were seen once. Specimen: peripheral blood. The receptor source for this set is a woman of 80 years or more with active COVID-19. Each CDR3 is given with its conserved first and last residue. The D gene is left open where the match is weak. Some rows mark clone size as missing; the rest say once, few, many or name a class of expanded clone.

TRBJ1-6	TRBV25-1	15	NA	NA	TGTGCCAGCAGTGACCCGGGCAGGGCTAATTCACCCCTCCACTTT	CASSDPGRANSPLHF
TRBJ2-2	TRBV15	14	NA	NA	TGTGCCACCATAGGGGGGGCGAACACCGGGGAGCTGTTTTTT	CATIGGANTGELFF
TRBJ1-1	TRBV28	13	NA	TRBD1	TGTGCCAGCAGGGCGACAGGGCGCGCTGAAGCTTTCTTT	CASRATGRAEAFF
TRBJ2-3	TRBV18	12	few	TRBD2	TGTGCCAGCTCTGCGGGGGGAGATACGCAGTATTTT	CASSAGGDTQYF
TRBJ2-5	TRBV11-1	12	NA	NA	TGTGCCAGCAGCTTCCATCAAGAGACCCAGTACTTC	CASSFHQETQYF
TRBJ1-4	TRBV7-2	12	NA	TRBD1	TGTGCCAGCAGCGCCGGACAGGCGAAACTGTTTTTT	CASSAGQAKLFF
TRBJ2-5	TRBV18	17	few	TRBD2	TGTGCCAGCTCAACACCCGGCCTAGCGGGAGTTTGGGAGACCCAGTACTTC	CASSTPGLAGVWETQYF
TRBJ1-2	TRBV7-9	13	few	NA	TGTGCCAGCAGCTTAGGACAGAACTATGGCTACACCTTC	CASSLGQNYGYTF
TRBJ1-6	TRBV11-2	15	NA	TRBD1	TGTGCCAGCAGCTCGGGACAGGGCCTTAATTCACCCCTCCACTTT	CASSSGQGLNSPLHF
TRBJ2-2	TRBV20-1	11	NA	NA	TGCAGTGCCCAAAATGCCGGGGAGCTGTTTTTT	CSAQNAGELFF
TRBJ2-1	TRBV30	12	NA	NA	TGTGCCTGGACAGTTGCCTACAATGAGCAGTTCTTC	CAWTVAYNEQFF
TRBJ2-1	TRBV5-1	15	NA	TRBD2	TGCGCCAGCAGCTTCACTAGCGGGGGGGCCAATGAGCAGTTCTTC	CASSFTSGGANEQFF
TRBJ2-3	TRBV11-2	17	NA	TRBD2	TGTGCCAGCAGCTTACTGTCTAGCGGGAGATTCACAGATACGCAGTATTTT	CASSLLSSGRFTDTQYF
TRBJ2-5	TRBV27	16	NA	TRBD1	TGTGCCAGCAGTTTATCGGCAGGGGGCGATCAAGAGACCCAGTACTTC	CASSLSAGGDQETQYF
TRBJ2-3	TRBV7-2	16	NA	TRBD2	TGTGCCAGCAGCTCCCAGGCGGCGGGAGGCACAGATACGCAGTATTTT	CASSSQAAGGTDTQYF
TRBJ2-3	TRBV24-1	16	NA	TRBD2	TGTGCCACCAGTGATCGGCTAGCGGGGCCCCCAGATACGCAGTATTTT	CATSDRLAGPPDTQYF
TRBJ2-7	TRBV30	15	NA	TRBD2	TGTGCCTGGAGTCCCGGACTAGCGGGGTCCTACGAGCAGTACTTC	CAWSPGLAGSYEQYF
TRBJ2-1	TRBV5-1	15	NA	TRBD1	TGCGCCAGCAGCTTGATGACAGGGGTGAGAGATGAGCAGTTCTTC	CASSLMTGVRDEQFF
TRBJ1-2	TRBV2	15	NA	TRBD1	TGTGCCAGCAGCCTCGGACAGGGATGGAACTATGGCTACACCTTC	CASSLGQGWNYGYTF
TRBJ2-2	TRBV11-1	15	NA	NA	TGTGCCAGCAGCCGGACAGTCGCGAACACCGGGGAGCTGTTTTTT	CASSRTVANTGELFF
TRBJ2-2	TRBV9	16	NA	TRBD2	TGTGCCAGCAGCGTAGGTCCTAGCGGGAACACCGGGGAGCTGTTTTTT	CASSVGPSGNTGELFF
TRBJ2-3	TRBV7-7	18	NA	TRBD1	TGTGCCAGCAGAAGAGGACAGGCGGTTTCGAACATCACAGATACGCAGTATTTT	CASRRGQAVSNITDTQYF
TRBJ2-2	TRBV9	16	NA	TRBD1	TGTGCCAGCACCCACCGGGACAGCGCGAACACCGGGGAGCTGTTTTTT	CASTHRDSANTGELFF
TRBJ1-5	TRBV29-1	13	NA	NA	TGCAGCGTGGCGGAGGGCGTCAATCAGCCCCAGCATTTT	CSVAEGVNQPQHF
TRBJ2-4	TRBV5-4	16	NA	NA	TGTGCCAGCAGCCCTTACCGGGGTTTAGCCAAAAACATTCAGTACTTC	CASSPYRGLAKNIQYF
TRBJ1-4	TRBV3-1/TRBV3-2	16	NA	NA	TGTGCCAGCAGCCTAAGGACGGGGGGCGGGAATGAAAAACTGTTTTTT	CASSLRTGGGNEKLFF
TRBJ2-3	TRBV18	17	NA	TRBD1	TGTGCCAGCTCACCAGCTACAGGGGGCCCTAGCACAGATACGCAGTATTTT	CASSPATGGPSTDTQYF
TRBJ2-2	TRBV28	15	few	TRBD2	TGTGCCAGCAGTTTCAGCGGGAGTCTGGTTAGGGAGCTGTTTTTT	CASSFSGSLVRELFF
TRBJ1-3	TRBV3-1/TRBV3-2	15	NA	NA	TGTGCCAGCAGCCAAGATATCGGGTCCGGAAACACCATATATTTT	CASSQDIGSGNTIYF
TRBJ2-1	TRBV27	16	NA	TRBD2	TGTGCCAGCAGTTTTAAGGGACTAGCGGCCTTCAATGAGCAGTTCTTC	CASSFKGLAAFNEQFF
TRBJ2-7	TRBV5-5	16	once	TRBD1	TGTGCCAGCAGCCTCACAGGGGGAAGGAGCTCCTACGAGCAGTACTTC	CASSLTGGRSSYEQYF
TRBJ1-5	TRBV27	16	NA	NA	TGTGCCAGCAGTCCCCAGACAGAGAATAGCAATCAGCCCCAGCATTTT	CASSPQTENSNQPQHF
TRBJ1-1	TRBV30	15	few	NA	TGTGCCTGGAGTTCCGGGGACACAGGGATCCCTGAAGCTTTCTTT	CAWSSGDTGIPEAFF
TRBJ1-2	TRBV4-1	14	NA	TRBD1	TGCGCCAGCAGCCAACCCAGGACAGGGTTAGGCTACACCTTC	CASSQPRTGLGYTF
TRBJ2-3	TRBV4-1	17	NA	TRBD2	TGCGCCAGCAGCCAAGCCCCAGCGGGGACTTTCACAGATACGCAGTATTTT	CASSQAPAGTFTDTQYF
TRBJ2-3	TRBV7-8	13	NA	NA	TGTGCCAGCACCAAGACATCCACAGATACGCAGTATTTT	CASTKTSTDTQYF
TRBJ2-7	TRBV5-1	14	NA	NA	TGCGCCAGCAGCTTGGGGTGGGAGACGGGCGAGCAGTACTTC	CASSLGWETGEQYF